This record concerns one TCR beta chain sequence. The antigen remains undetermined. This sample is part of a study of blood T cells in healthy people across ages. The study's findings and limits: Roughly linear declines in TCR beta diversity per million T cells occurred with age.

CDR3 length equals 14 residues. Trimming took 3 bases from V and 8 from J; bases not matched to a gene: 9. Next came a second PCR, run for about 7 to 12 cycles, which used a sample-barcoded 5' primer along with a J-beta primer mix. TCRdb redid the calling of the 5' RACE reads with MiXCR, one entry per CDR3 protein. The top ten clones hold just under 9.5% of a sample with approximately 760,000 distinct CDR3 sequences, 20% to 30% of them seen once. These data were likewise used in another study, on T cells of mothers and their children. As that report states: Normalized overlap was always slightly, never significantly, higher in related than unrelated mother-child pairs.

This sequence originates from a boy younger than 18 in good health. The rearrangement joins TRBV12-3 or TRBV12-4 to TRBJ1-2; TRBD1 matches 7 bases. The specimen was blood. The CDR3 protein is CASSLTGPKRGYTF. The CDR3 DNA is TGTGCCAGCAGTTTGACAGGGCCAAAAAGGGGCTACACCTTC.